These 32 T cell receptor beta chains were sequenced from one sample in a study of blood T cell repertoires in COVID-19 (dated by TCRdb to the early 2020s). The library relied on the immunoSEQ multiplex PCR assay. TCRdb stores this immuneACCESS table with in-frame sequences only. Part of the clones is absent; in the studies checked, under half of the shortfall reflects unresolved V genes, and no reason is known for the rest. This sample lists about 50,000 clones; roughly nine tenths were detected once. The ten biggest clones cover roughly a quarter of the sample. Sequences were obtained from peripheral blood. The receptors were gathered from a human donor in a cohort sampled during active COVID-19.

This clone was recorded only once. This chain joins TRBV15 and TRBJ1-4; TRBD1 is a possible D gene (5 bases). Trimming took 1 base from V and 4 from J, leaving 13 bases between them. The CDR3 has 16 amino acids. Germline V gene sequence: CDR1 LNHNV, CDR2 YYDKDF (reference sequence). CDR3 residues: CATSRGFGGINEKLFF. The CDR3 DNA reads TGTGCCACCAGCAGAGGGTTTGGGGGGATTAATGAAAAACTGTTTTTT.

V usage is TRBV11-3 and J usage is TRBJ2-1; 8 positions agree with TRBD2. CDR1 and CDR2 (germline): SGHNT, YENEEA. This CDR3 region has 16 residues. The J segment lost 0 bases and the V segment lost 7 bases, leaving 8 bases of the junction unmatched. The CDR3 spells CASTTGGGPSYNEQFF. The CDR3 DNA sequence: TGTGCCAGCACCACGGGGGGGGGCCCCTCCTACAATGAGCAGTTCTTC.

The V call is TRBV30, the J call TRBJ1-5; TRBD1 is a possible D gene (6 bases). The length of the CDR3 is 14 residues. The V gene lost 5 bases and the J gene lost 3 bases, with 14 bases spanning the gap. Per germline, CDR1 GTSNPN and CDR2 SVGIG (reference sequence). The CDR3 loop is CAWARDNNNQPQHF. CDR3 nucleotides: TGTGCCTGGGCCCGGGACAATAACAATCAGCCCCAGCATTTT.

This rearrangement joins TRBV30 to TRBJ2-3; 7 bases agree with TRBD1. The V and J ends lost 2 bases and 0 bases, in that order; junction bases with no gene match: 5. CDR1 GTSNPN and CDR2 SVGIG come from the germline V gene (reference sequence). This CDR3 region has 15 residues. CDR3 sequence: CAWSKTGSSTDTQYF. DNA for the CDR3: TGTGCCTGGAGTAAGACAGGGTCTAGCACAGATACGCAGTATTTT.

V is TRBV9 and J is TRBJ2-4; 14 bases line up with TRBD2. The germline CDR1 and CDR2 sequences are SGDLS and YYNGEE. This CDR3 is 16 amino acids long. Unmatched junction bases numbered 7, after V lost 3 bases and J lost 8 bases. CDR3 loop: CASSERGLAGVDIQYF. The CDR3 nucleotides are TGTGCCAGCAGCGAACGGGGACTAGCGGGAGTAGACATTCAGTACTTC.

The chain carries TRBV5-1 and TRBJ2-3; 11 nucleotides agree with TRBD2. The CDR3 length is 17 residues. Trimming took 3 bases from V and 0 from J; bases not matched to a gene: 6. Germline assignment: CDR1 SGHRS and CDR2 YFSETQ. CDR3 DNA: TGCGCCAGCAGCTACTCTAGCGGGAGGCCTAGCACAGATACGCAGTATTTT. Amino acids: CASSYSSGRPSTDTQYF.

V and J are TRBV20-1 and TRBJ2-1; D gene unclear. Between the trimmed V and J ends, which lost 4 bases and 4 bases, there was a span of 8 bases. The CDR3 loop spans 12 amino acids. Germline V lookup: CDR1 DFQATT, CDR2 SNEGSKA (reference sequence). The chain's CDR3 is CSAIDGYNEQFF. CDR3 DNA sequence: TGCAGTGCTATTGACGGTTACAATGAGCAGTTCTTC.

CDR3 protein: CASARTSRGEQYV. As DNA, the CDR3 is TGTGCCAGCGCCCGGACTAGCCGGGGGGAGCAGTACGTC. This sequence joins TRBV27 and TRBJ2-7; 8 bases map to TRBD2. With V trimmed by 8 bases and J by 7 bases, 10 bases remained unmatched. The CDR3 has 13 amino acids. Germline assignment: CDR1 MNHEY and CDR2 SMNVEV (reference sequence).

This CDR3 reads CASSRGGYEQYF. For the CDR3, the DNA is TGTGCCAGCAGCCGAGGAGGGTACGAGCAGTACTTC. The J gene is TRBJ2-7, the V gene TRBV3-1 (or the pseudogene TRBV3-2), with a possible D match to TRBD2 (6 bases). CDR1 LGHDT and CDR2 YNNKEL come from the germline V gene (reference sequence). V lost 4 bases and J lost 4, with 8 bases in between. The CDR3 contains 12 residues.

J is TRBJ2-1 and V is TRBV29-1; TRBD2 agrees at 13 bases. CDR1 SQVTM and CDR2 ANQGSEA come from the germline V gene. The CDR3 consists of 17 residues. With 1 base clipped from V and 7 bases from J, the junction kept 10 bases outside the gene matches. In DNA, the CDR3 is TGCAGCGTTGAAGGGACTAGCGGGAGTAATGAGGATAATGAGCAGTTCTTC. Residues: CSVEGTSGSNEDNEQFF.

The chain recombines TRBV13 with TRBJ1-1, with TRBD1 matching 10 bases. CDR1 is PRHDT, CDR2 FYEKMQ, per germline (reference sequence). This CDR3 has 16 amino acids. V was clipped by 4 bases and J by 0 bases; unmatched bases: 5. CDR3 in amino acids: CASSSRQGAMNTEAFF. As DNA, the CDR3 is TGTGCCAGCAGCTCCAGACAGGGGGCGATGAACACTGAAGCTTTCTTT.

The chain is built from TRBV7-2 and TRBJ2-6, with D perhaps matching TRBD2 (6 bases). With 7 bases removed from V and 4 bases from J, the gap between germline ends came to 14 bases. The germline V gene has CDR1 SGHTA and CDR2 FQGNSA. The CDR3 is 15 residues long. This CDR3 reads CASTWGVKGANVLTF. The DNA for the CDR3 is TGTGCCAGCACCTGGGGGGTAAAAGGGGCCAACGTCCTGACTTTC.

V gene TRBV28 combines with J gene TRBJ1-2, with TRBD1 matching 9 bases. Per the germline V gene, CDR1 is MDHEN and CDR2 is SYDVKM. The CDR3 spans 13 residues. V shed 5 bases, J shed 8 bases, and the junction held 6 bases outside the gene matches. The CDR3 is CASSRTGGRGYTF. The CDR3 nucleotides read TGTGCCAGCAGTAGAACAGGGGGCAGAGGCTACACCTTC.

This clone was counted only a few times. This chain connects TRBV11-2 to TRBJ1-1; weak D call: TRBD1 (5 bases). V dropped 5 bases and J dropped 5 bases, with 18 bases sitting between them. Germline V CDR1 and CDR2: SGHAT, FQNNGV. The CDR3 is 15 amino acids. CDR3 sequence reads: CASSAYPGGGTEAFF. Here the CDR3 DNA reads TGTGCCAGCAGCGCCTACCCCGGGGGAGGGACTGAAGCTTTCTTT.

The rearrangement links TRBV6-1 to TRBJ1-1; D gene ambiguous. CDR1 and CDR2 from the germline V gene are MNHNS and SASEGT. The CDR3 runs 14 residues. Between the trimmed V and J ends, which lost 2 bases and 1 base, there was a span of 8 bases. The CDR3 loop is CASSELVSNTEAFF. The DNA for the CDR3 is TGTGCCAGCAGTGAACTCGTTTCGAACACTGAAGCTTTCTTT.

The chain uses TRBV4-3 and TRBJ2-5; 13 bases are a match to TRBD2. V lost 1 base and J lost 1; bases outside the gene matches: 0. CDR3 length: 16 residues. Per the germline V gene, CDR1 is LGHNA and CDR2 is YSLEER. CDR3 loop: CASSQGLAGGQETQYF. As DNA, the CDR3 is TGCGCCAGCAGCCAAGGACTAGCGGGAGGCCAAGAGACCCAGTACTTC.

V gene TRBV6-6 combines with J gene TRBJ1-1; D may be TRBD1 (5 bases). The CDR3 is 15 amino acids. From germline, CDR1 is MNHNY and CDR2 SVGAGI (reference sequence). The ends were cut back, 4 bases at V and 1 base at J, with 13 bases in the middle. CDR3 bases: TGTGCCAGCAGTTCACCCACAGGCCGGAACACTGAAGCTTTCTTT. Translation gives CASSSPTGRNTEAFF.

This chain connects TRBV9 to TRBJ2-1; 8 nucleotides align to TRBD2. This CDR3 is 17 amino acids long. V trimming: 0 bases; J trimming: 1 base; junction bases outside the gene matches: 6. The germline V gene has CDR1 SGDLS and CDR2 YYNGEE. The CDR3 sequence is CASSVEAAGGSYNEQFF. In DNA form, the CDR3 reads TGTGCCAGCAGCGTAGAGGCGGCGGGAGGTTCCTACAATGAGCAGTTCTTC.

The chain uses TRBV25-1 and TRBJ2-5; 11 bases agree with TRBD2. Germline CDR1 reads MGHDK; CDR2 reads SYGVNS. V lost 4 bases to trimming and J lost 5 bases; unmatched junction nucleotides: 6. The CDR3 is 15 residues long. CDR3 region: CASSGLAGGSETQYF. The CDR3 DNA sequence: TGTGCCAGCAGTGGATTAGCGGGGGGGAGTGAGACCCAGTACTTC.

The chain combines TRBV24-1 with TRBJ2-1, with D maybe TRBD2 (5 bases). Trimming cost V 7 bases and J 0 bases, with 12 bases left between them. The CDR3 runs 15 residues. Germline CDR1 KGHDR, CDR2 SFDVKD. The CDR3 nucleotides are TGTGCCACCAGCCGAAGTGGGAGCTCCTACAATGAGCAGTTCTTC. Its translation is CATSRSGSSYNEQFF.

V and J are TRBV6-5 and TRBJ1-6; D is unresolved. Trimming removed 5 bases from V and 9 bases from J, with 17 bases in between. Germline CDR1 MNHEY, CDR2 SVGAGI. The CDR3 totals 15 residues. The CDR3 nucleotides read TGTGCCAGCAGTCCCAATGGACTCTCGGGTTCACCCCTCCACTTT. Residues: CASSPNGLSGSPLHF.

V is TRBV30 and J is TRBJ1-5; 9 nucleotides align to TRBD1. V lost 4 bases to trimming and J lost 6 bases; unmatched junction nucleotides: 13. The CDR3 sequence is 16 residues long. Looked up from germline, CDR1 is GTSNPN and CDR2 is SVGIG (reference sequence). CDR3 sequence reads: CAWTKTGTGMRQPQHF. The CDR3 DNA is TGTGCCTGGACCAAGACAGGGACAGGGATGCGTCAGCCCCAGCATTTT.

This clone was counted a single time. The chain couples TRBV5-1 to TRBJ2-3; 7 bases agree with TRBD2. Unmatched junction bases numbered 6, after V lost 0 bases and J lost 2 bases. There are 16 residues in the CDR3. From germline, CDR1 is SGHRS and CDR2 YFSETQ. The CDR3 reads CASSLAGRGTTDTQYF. The CDR3 coding sequence is TGCGCCAGCAGCTTGGCCGGGCGGGGGACCACAGATACGCAGTATTTT.

The V call is TRBV6-2 or TRBV6-3, the J call TRBJ2-3; D possibly corresponds to TRBD1 (6 bases). This CDR3 region has 13 residues. The germline gives CDR1 MNHEY, CDR2 SVGEGT. V was clipped by 6 bases and J by 6 bases, with 13 bases between them. CDR3 amino acids: CASSRTVRDTQYF. The CDR3, as DNA: TGTGCCAGCAGCCGGACAGTTCGCGATACGCAGTATTTT.

The rearrangement uses TRBV6-1 and TRBJ1-2, with D unresolved. CDR1 MNHNS and CDR2 SASEGT come from the germline V gene. The V gene lost 0 bases and the J gene lost 6 bases, with 5 bases spanning the gap. This CDR3 has 12 residues. The CDR3 coding sequence is TGTGCCAGCAGTGAAGCCGGGAATGGCTACACCTTC. This sequence encodes CASSEAGNGYTF.

This chain links TRBV3-1 (or the pseudogene TRBV3-2) with TRBJ2-2; D not certain. The V end was cut by 1 base, the J end by 5 bases, with 8 bases between. CDR3 size: 14 residues. CDR1 LGHDT and CDR2 YNNKEL come from the germline V gene (reference sequence). The CDR3 sequence is CASSQAARTGELFF. The CDR3 bases are TGTGCCAGCAGCCAAGCTGCGAGAACCGGGGAGCTGTTTTTT.

The genes are TRBV9 and TRBJ2-3; possibly TRBD2 for D (6 bases). The ends were cut back, 8 bases at V and 0 bases at J, with 19 bases in the middle. Germline V lookup: CDR1 SGDLS, CDR2 YYNGEE. This CDR3 region has 16 residues. The CDR3 here is CARNLASSPSTDTQYF. CDR3 bases: TGTGCCAGAAACCTAGCGAGCAGTCCTAGCACAGATACGCAGTATTTT.

Notes on this clone: This CDR3 is also generated by other DNA sequences in the sample. The rearrangement joins TRBV7-6 to TRBJ2-7; 10 bases fit TRBD1. Trimming at V came to 3 bases and at J to 1 base, leaving 6 bases not matched to a gene. Germline values: CDR1 SGHVS, CDR2 FNYEAQ. The CDR3 covers 16 residues. The CDR3 sequence is CASSLTPGQGSYEQYF. Written as DNA, the CDR3 is TGTGCCAGCAGCTTGACGCCGGGACAGGGGTCCTACGAGCAGTACTTC.

The rearrangement links TRBV5-1 to TRBJ1-6; 9 bases are shared with TRBD1. CDR1 and CDR2 (germline): SGHRS, YFSETQ. Trimming took 4 bases from V and 13 from J; bases not matched to a gene: 21. This CDR3 has 18 amino acids. CDR3 in amino acids: CASSPGTGPTNRLPPLHF. CDR3 coding DNA: TGCGCCAGCAGCCCCGGGACAGGGCCGACTAATAGATTACCTCCCCTCCACTTT.

V is TRBV5-1 and J is TRBJ1-1; unclear D gene. Germline values: CDR1 SGHRS, CDR2 YFSETQ. Trimming left V 4 bases short and J 1 base short, with 14 bases between. This CDR3 is 15 amino acids long. Here the CDR3 DNA reads TGCGCCAGCAGCAAGGGTACAGAGGGGAACACTGAAGCTTTCTTT. This encodes CASSKGTEGNTEAFF. Filled out from reference TRBV5-1 and TRBJ1-1, the complete variable domain reads KAGVTQTPRYLIKTRGQQVTLSCSPISGHRSVSWYQQTPGQGLQFLFEYFSETQRNKGNFPGRFSGRQFSNSRSEMNVSTLELGDSALYLCASSKGTEGNTEAFFGQGTRLTVV.

The gene calls are TRBV5-1 and TRBJ1-1; possibly TRBD1 for D (5 bases). CDR1 is SGHRS and CDR2 is YFSETQ in the germline V gene. The V end lost 5 bases, the J end lost 7 bases, and 9 bases lay between the germline ends. The CDR3 has 11 residues. The CDR3 region has the DNA TGCGCCAGCAGGGAGGGGAATGAAGCTTTCTTT. Translating gives CASREGNEAFF.

V gene TRBV14 combines with J gene TRBJ2-3; no reliable D call. This CDR3 is built from 14 residues. CDR1 SGHDN and CDR2 FVKESK come from the germline V gene. Between the trimmed V and J ends, which lost 1 base and 2 bases, there was a span of 7 bases. The CDR3 loop is CASSQGGATDTQYF. The DNA for the CDR3 is TGTGCCAGCAGCCAAGGCGGAGCCACAGATACGCAGTATTTT.